What follows describes a single TCR beta chain. CDR3 length equals 15 residues. Germline loops: CDR1 MNHEY, CDR2 SVGEGT. The ends lost 4 bases at V and 5 bases at J; junction bases unmatched: 6. This specimen comes from a study of T cell responses to AZD1222 COVID-19 vaccine. The method was immunoSEQ multiplex PCR; TCRdb's version includes in-frame clones alone and lacks a portion of them. Found here are over 100,000 clones, roughly nine tenths of them singletons; the top ten hold approximately 2.6%. The specimen was peripheral blood, collected 28 days after the second AZD1222 dose. V usage is TRBV6-2 or TRBV6-3 and J usage is TRBJ2-2; 8 bases agree with TRBD1. The clonotype was recovered from an adult who received the AZD1222 COVID-19 vaccine. The CDR3 DNA is TGTGCCAGCAGTTCTGCGACAGGGGCAACCGGGGAGCTGTTTTTT. Translated, it gives CASSSATGATGELFF.